This T cell receptor (beta chain) is drawn from a study of CXCR3-negative and CXCR3-positive naive CD8 T cells. Researchers reported sorting every CD8+ T cell subset in triplicate, 330,000 or so cells per sort. A CD45RO-CCR7+CD27+CD95- phenotype identified naive CD8+ T cells. In the case of this clonotype: What it binds is not known.

The authors made the TRB cDNA libraries by 5' RACE using UMI labels. TCRdb re-called the 5' RACE reads; every CDR3 protein appears as one record, without DNA. This sample's clone table lists around 160,000 distinct CDR3 sequences. Germline assignment: CDR1 SQVTM and CDR2 ANQGSEA. This CDR3 has 13 amino acids. The study's findings and limits: Similar TRBV-TRBJ usage was seen in naive cells (both CXCR3-negative and CXCR3-positive), but memory cells differed. Comparison of naive cells showed more hydrophobic TRB CDR3s in CXCR3-positive than in CXCR3-negative naive cells.

The rearrangement links TRBV29-1 to TRBJ2-5; TCRdb proposes TRBD1, but this gene call is untestable without DNA. The sequenced sample was naive CXCR3+ CD8+ T cells from blood. Subset meaning: CD45RO-CCR7+CD27+CD95- naive CD8+ T cells expressing CXCR3 (TNR3+). This receptor was obtained from a human donor in good health. Some clones in this sample may be carry-over from other donors' samples. The CDR3 loop reads CSVEEQGQETQYF.